Below, 16 T cell receptor beta chains from the same sample are listed, as sequenced in a study of T cell clonality in common variable immunodeficiency (dated by TCRdb to between 2015 and 2017). Study-wide findings and limitations: CVID TCRbeta sequences reportedly showed fewer deletions and N-nucleotide insertions and lacked highly modified clones with 13 or more V deletions.

Library prep was done by the immunoSEQ multiplex PCR assay. TCRdb mirrors the immuneACCESS table, restricted to in-frame sequences. Some clones are absent from its copies; in checked studies, under half trace to an unresolved V gene, and the reason for the others is unknown. Across this sample, 30,000 or so clones were tabulated and none appeared just once. The ten most abundant clones make up 3.1% of the sample. These TCRs' antigens remain unknown. The sample comprised peripheral blood mononuclear cells. Receptor source: a human donor with common variable immunodeficiency.

This clone was recorded at least ten times. The read stops 3 residues short of the end of the CDR3; the missing end is completed from the germline J gene. The chain uses TRBV11-3 and TRBJ2-2, with TRBD1 as a possible D gene (6 bases). Germline V gene data show CDR1 as SGHNT and CDR2 as YENEEA. The CDR3 sequence is 15 residues long. The ends were cut back, 4 bases at V and 3 bases at J, with 12 bases in the middle. CDR3: CASSSQGYDTGELFF. CDR3 bases read: TGTGCCAGCAGCTCACAGGGCTACGACACCGGGGAG.

This clone occurred a few times. The CDR3 end lies 3 residues beyond the end of the read and is filled in from the germline J gene. The rearrangement links TRBV18 to TRBJ2-3; TRBD1 matches at 7 bases. After removal of 2 bases from V and 3 bases from J, the junction contained 2 bases not matched to a gene. CDR3 length: 14 amino acids. CDR1 and CDR2 from the germline V gene are KGHSH and LQKENI. The CDR3 sequence: CASSPKGATDTQYF. CDR3 DNA, as far as it was read: TGTGCCAGCTCACCAAAGGGGGCTACAGATACG.

This clone was observed many times. The sequenced fragment ends 3 residues before the CDR3 boundary, so the rest is inferred from the germline J gene. The chain combines TRBV19 with TRBJ2-5, with 11 bases that match TRBD1. This CDR3 contains 15 residues. With 10 bases clipped from V and 4 bases from J, the junction kept 11 bases outside the gene matches. Per the germline V gene, CDR1 is LNHDA and CDR2 is SQIVND (reference sequence). The CDR3: CATAPGTGGGETQYF. The DNA read from the CDR3 is TGTGCCACAGCCCCCGGGACAGGGGGGGGAGAGACC.

With regard to this clone: From the germline J gene comes the end of the CDR3, since the read stops 3 residues before it. The chain employs TRBV7-6 and TRBJ1-2; the D is unclear. The CDR3 is 15 residues long. V lost 3 bases, J lost 3 bases, and 14 bases lay in between. CDR1 is SGHVS and CDR2 is FNYEAQ in the germline V gene. The CDR3 here is CASSLRPQADYGYTF. Partial CDR3 DNA: TGTGCCAGCAGCTTGAGACCCCAGGCTGACTATGGC. Together with reference TRBV7-6 and TRBJ1-2, the CDR3 gives the full variable domain: GAGVSQSPRYKVTKRGQDVALRCDPISGHVSLYWYRQALGQGPEFLTYFNYEAQQDKSGLPNDRFSAERPEGSISTLTIQRTEQRDSAMYRCASSLRPQADYGYTFGSGTRLTVV.

This clone was counted a few times. The CDR3 end lies 3 residues beyond the end of the read and is filled in from the germline J gene. The chain carries TRBV7-9 and TRBJ1-5, with D hard to call. The CDR3 length is 15 residues. Trimming took 4 bases from V and 4 from J, leaving 14 bases between them. Germline V CDR1 and CDR2: SEHNR, FQNEAQ (reference sequence). The CDR3: CASSSTIGKNQPQHF. The CDR3 DNA, read in part, is TGTGCCAGCAGCTCGACAATCGGTAAAAATCAGCCC.

This clone was counted at least ten times. Sequencing ends 3 residues short of the CDR3 end; the germline J gene provides the rest. This sequence joins TRBV7-3 and TRBJ1-6; perhaps TRBD1 as D (5 bases). This CDR3 is built from 15 residues. The V and J ends lost 2 bases and 7 bases respectively, with 12 bases between them. CDR1 is SGHTA, CDR2 FQGTGA, per germline. CDR3 amino acids: CASSLSTRGNSPLHF. The sequenced part of the CDR3 DNA is TGTGCCAGCAGCTTATCCACTCGGGGGAATTCACCC.

As for this clone: The sequence runs out 3 residues before the end of the CDR3; the remainder is reconstructed from the germline J gene. The chain combines TRBV7-3 with TRBJ2-2; maybe TRBD2 (6 bases). V lost 1 base and J 6 bases, leaving 9 bases between the germline ends. The CDR3 is 14 residues long. The germline V gene has CDR1 SGHTA and CDR2 FQGTGA. CDR3 DNA, as far as it was read: TGTGCCAGCAGCTTAAGGGGGGATGCCGGGGAG. It codes for CASSLRGDAGE. Given in full, the CDR3 is CASSLRGDAGELFF.

This clone has just a few counts. Coverage ceases 3 residues before the CDR3 finishes, and the germline J gene fills in the end. This chain connects TRBV20-1 to TRBJ1-3; 8 positions match TRBD1. This CDR3 is 15 amino acids long. After removal of 2 bases from V and 4 bases from J, the junction contained 7 bases not matched to a gene. Germline loops: CDR1 DFQATT, CDR2 SNEGSKA (reference sequence). This CDR3 reads CSARSRGLKGNTIYF. Partial CDR3 DNA: TGCAGTGCTAGATCCAGGGGGCTAAAAGGAAACACC.

This clone showed up just a few times. Just one base apart from a much larger clone, this may be a read error. The read finishes 3 residues shy of the CDR3 end, and the germline J gene is used to complete it. Other DNA sequences from this sample encode an identical CDR3 as well. V is TRBV5-5 and J is TRBJ2-5; D possibly corresponds to TRBD2 (6 bases). The CDR3 runs 15 residues. Trimming took off 2 bases at V and 3 bases at J, with 14 bases between the two ends. Germline loops: CDR1 SGHKS, CDR2 YYEKEE (reference sequence). CDR3 protein: CASSFARGMEETQYF. CDR3 bases read: TGTGCCAGCAGCTTTGCCCGGGGGATGGAAGAGACC.

Many counts were recorded for this clone. A read error may produce the germline difference seen at one junction end. The read ends 3 residues early relative to the CDR3; the germline J gene fills the gap. The chain employs TRBV4-2 and TRBJ1-2; no reliable D call. Germline assignment: CDR1 LGHNA and CDR2 YNFKEQ. This CDR3 is built from 13 residues. CDR3 residues: CASSQESGYGYTF. The CDR3 bases that were read are TGCGCCAGCAGCCAAGAGTCGGGGTATGGC.

There are many counts of this clone. The read gets to within 3 residues of the CDR3 end, and the germline J gene fills in the rest. The chain has TRBV19 and TRBJ2-1, with D unresolved. The V end was cut by 2 bases, the J end by 5 bases, with 4 bases between. The CDR3 contains 12 residues. The V gene's germline CDR1 is LNHDA and CDR2 SQIVND (reference sequence). The part of the CDR3 DNA that was read is TGTGCCAGTAGTATAACGGACAATGAG. Translating it yields CASSITDNE. The entire CDR3 protein reads CASSITDNEQFF.

This clone occurred many times. Read data end 3 residues before the CDR3 end; the end is taken from the germline J gene. The chain is built from TRBV7-9 and TRBJ1-1, with D perhaps matching TRBD1 (6 bases). CDR3 length equals 13 residues. The V gene lost 9 bases and the J gene lost 3 bases, with 14 bases spanning the gap. Looked up from germline, CDR1 is SEHNR and CDR2 is FQNEAQ (reference sequence). CDR3 DNA, as far as it was read: TGTGCCAGTACCTCAGGGGAGTACACTGAA. Its translation is CASTSGEYTE. The full CDR3 protein is CASTSGEYTEAFF.

This clone turned up a few times. Read sequence stops 3 residues before the CDR3 end, and the germline J gene provides the missing end. The chain employs TRBV19 and TRBJ2-1, with D possibly matching TRBD2 (5 bases). V was cut by 3 bases and J by 5 bases, with 11 bases left in between. This CDR3 is built from 14 residues. The germline V gene has CDR1 LNHDA and CDR2 SQIVND (reference sequence). The CDR3 DNA, read in part, is TGTGCCAGTAGTATGAGGCTAGCAAACAATGAG. Its protein is CASSMRLANNE. The full CDR3 protein is CASSMRLANNEQFF. Based on the CDR3 plus reference TRBV19 and TRBJ2-1, the full variable domain is DGGITQSPKYLFRKEGQNVTLSCEQNLNHDAMYWYRQDPGQGLRLIYYSQIVNDFQKGDIAEGYSVSREKKESFPLTVTSAQKNPTAFYLCASSMRLANNEQFFGPGTRLTVL.

This clone has a count of ten or more. The observed sequence ends 3 residues before the CDR3 terminus, with the missing tail filled in from the germline J gene. The genes are TRBV7-2 and TRBJ2-1, with a weak D call TRBD2 (6 bases). V lost 1 base, J lost 9 bases, and 10 bases lay in between. Germline CDR1 and CDR2: SGHTA and FQGNSA. This CDR3 contains 13 residues. CDR3 region: CASSLGGEGEQFF. CDR3 bases read: TGTGCCAGCAGCTTAGGGGGGGAAGGTGAG.

This chain's CDR3 is CASRPLAGADYEQYF. The sequenced CDR3 bases are TGTGCCAGCAGACCACTAGCGGGGGCCGACTACGAG. The rearrangement uses TRBV7-2 and TRBJ2-7, with 11 bases identical to TRBD2. The read gets to within 3 residues of the CDR3 end, and the germline J gene fills in the rest. The germline CDR1 and CDR2 sequences are SGHTA and FQGNSA. CDR3 length: 15 amino acids. The J segment lost 3 bases and the V segment lost 6 bases, leaving 7 bases of the junction unmatched.

This clone has more than one count but fewer than ten. The CDR3 end falls 3 residues outside the read, so it is completed with the germline J gene. The chain uses TRBV2 and TRBJ1-5; D uncertain. Trimming left V 6 bases short and J 8 bases short, with 23 bases between. In germline, CDR1 is SNHLY, CDR2 FYNNEI. The length of the CDR3 is 16 residues. Incomplete CDR3 DNA: TGTGCCAGCAGAACTACCGCCCGCATGTCTTCGGAGCCC. Its translation: CASRTTARMSSEP. The complete CDR3 reads CASRTTARMSSEPQHF. The full variable domain, rest sourced from reference TRBV2 and TRBJ1-5, is EPEVTQTPSHQVTQMGQEVILRCVPISNHLYFYWYRQILGQKVEFLVSFYNNEISEKSEIFDDQFSVERPDGSNFTLKIRSTKLEDSAMYFCASRTTARMSSEPQHFGDGTRLSIL.